This T cell receptor (beta chain) was recovered during a study of blood T cells in healthy people across ages. Study-level background: Researchers report that template switching captured about one barcoded beta molecule per two T cells. Study observations and caveats: Changes in expanded clonotypes were possibly confounded, as the CMV status of donors was unknown.

To note about this clonotype: The antigen is undetermined.

From germline, CDR1 is SGHTA and CDR2 FQGNSA. This CDR3 has 12 residues. V was pared by 5 bases and J by 11 bases, with 10 bases between. A second roughly 6 to 11 cycle PCR used barcoded and J-beta primers. Each CDR3 protein is one row after TCRdb ran MiXCR on the 5' RACE reads. This table has about 680,000 distinct CDR3 sequences, 49% appearing once. The sequenced sample was blood. The receptor comes from a woman aged 55 to 70 in good health. The chain carries TRBV7-2 and TRBJ1-6, with D tentatively TRBD1 (5 bases). CDR3 residues: CASSPPGAPLHF. CDR3 sequence (DNA): TGTGCCAGCAGCCCCCCGGGGGCACCCCTCCACTTT.